These 29 T cell receptor beta chains were all obtained from the same sample, sequenced in a study of blood T cell repertoires in COVID-19. Only in-frame clones appear in the TCRdb table, and some are missing; sequencing was by immunoSEQ multiplex PCR. The sample lists 250,000 or so clones, 88% occurring once. Sequencing was done on a sample of peripheral blood. These receptors all come from a man at least 80 years old with acute or convalescent COVID-19.

The rearrangement links TRBV6-5 to TRBJ1-5; D remains unclear. With 0 bases removed from V and 6 bases from J, the gap between germline ends came to 9 bases. The CDR3 is 14 residues long. Germline loops: CDR1 MNHEY, CDR2 SVGAGI. CDR3 DNA sequence: TGTGCCAGCAGTTACTCTGTGGAGGGTCAGCCCCAGCATTTT. Translation gives CASSYSVEGQPQHF.

The rearrangement links TRBV24-1 to TRBJ2-1; D not certain. V was clipped by 3 bases and J by 5 bases, with 10 bases between them. Germline CDR1 and CDR2: KGHDR and SFDVKD. There are 14 residues in the CDR3. CDR3 bases: TGTGCCACCAGTGATAGCGTCGGAAACAATGAGCAGTTCTTC. Translated, it gives CATSDSVGNNEQFF.

Only a few counts were recorded for this clone. The chain has TRBV5-1 and TRBJ2-2; the D is unclear. V was clipped by 0 bases and J by 4 bases, with 10 bases between them. The germline CDR1 and CDR2 sequences are SGHRS and YFSETQ. The CDR3 is 15 amino acids. The CDR3 DNA sequence: TGCGCCAGCAGCTTGGTCTTAGCTCGCACCGGGGAGCTGTTTTTT. It encodes CASSLVLARTGELFF.

This clone occurred a few times. The chain has TRBV7-2 and TRBJ1-6; D unclear. Germline values: CDR1 SGHTA, CDR2 FQGNSA. V was shortened by 2 bases and J by 8 bases, with 7 bases between the two germline ends. This CDR3 is built from 13 residues. In nucleotides, the CDR3 is TGTGCCAGCAGCTTAATTCCGGATTCACCCCTCCACTTT. It yields the protein CASSLIPDSPLHF.

The chain employs TRBV19 and TRBJ1-5; D is possibly TRBD1 (5 bases). Germline V lookup: CDR1 LNHDA, CDR2 SQIVND (reference sequence). The CDR3 loop spans 15 amino acids. Trimming removed 3 bases at V and 7 bases at J, with 16 bases between. CDR3 sequence: CASSIGGEGSQPQHF. In DNA form, the CDR3 reads TGTGCCAGTAGTATTGGAGGGGAGGGTTCCCAGCCCCAGCATTTT.

The chain is built from TRBV7-2 and TRBJ1-2, with 9 bases lining up with TRBD1. CDR1 is SGHTA, CDR2 FQGNSA, per germline. This CDR3 is 15 amino acids long. V was pared by 1 base and J by 4 bases, with 4 bases of the junction left unmatched. The CDR3: CASSLGDRATYGYTF. Written as DNA, the CDR3 is TGTGCCAGCAGCTTAGGGGACAGGGCGACCTATGGCTACACCTTC.

The chain recombines TRBV7-2 with TRBJ2-7; D unresolved. The germline gives CDR1 SGHTA, CDR2 FQGNSA. V gave up 3 bases and J gave up 0 bases, with 6 bases separating them. This CDR3 has 13 residues. CDR3 nucleotide sequence: TGTGCCAGCAGCTTGGTAGACTCCTACGAGCAGTACTTC. This codes for CASSLVDSYEQYF.

This clone appeared a few times. The chain has TRBV7-9 and TRBJ1-4, with a weak D call TRBD1 (5 bases). Germline lookup yields CDR1 SEHNR and CDR2 FQNEAQ (reference sequence). This CDR3 has 16 residues. Trimming removed 5 bases from V and 8 bases from J, with 21 bases in between. The CDR3 DNA follows: TGTGCCAGCAGCCAGGGACTGGAGGGGAAAGGCGAAAAACTGTTTTTT. This encodes CASSQGLEGKGEKLFF.

The chain uses TRBV5-6 and TRBJ1-2; 7 bases agree with TRBD1. Looked up from germline, CDR1 is SGHDT and CDR2 is YYEEEE. V was pared by 4 bases and J by 8 bases, with 14 bases of the junction left unmatched. This CDR3 has 15 residues. CDR3 protein: CASSMTGNTRHGYTF. The CDR3 DNA sequence: TGTGCCAGCAGCATGACAGGGAATACGCGCCACGGCTACACCTTC.

This rearrangement joins TRBV10-3 to TRBJ2-7, with 7 bases matching TRBD1. The V segment lost 7 bases and the J segment 9 bases; nucleotides outside the gene matches: 24. Germline lookup yields CDR1 ENHRY and CDR2 SYGVKD. This CDR3 has 17 residues. CDR3 amino acids: CAITPSPWTGIIPGQYF. Written as DNA, the CDR3 is TGTGCCATCACCCCGAGCCCCTGGACAGGTATTATTCCGGGGCAGTACTTC.

V usage is TRBV4-2 and J usage is TRBJ1-4; 10 nucleotides agree with TRBD1. The V segment lost 0 bases and the J segment 7 bases; nucleotides outside the gene matches: 8. Germline CDR1 LGHNA, CDR2 YNFKEQ. CDR3 length equals 17 residues. The CDR3 here is CASSQDLRDRGGEKLFF. The DNA of the CDR3 is TGTGCCAGCAGCCAAGATTTACGGGACAGGGGTGGTGAAAAACTGTTTTTT.

The chain joins TRBV4-2 to TRBJ2-1; D is ambiguous. The CDR3 length is 13 residues. Trimming stripped 1 base from V and 12 bases from J, with 13 bases between. The V gene's germline CDR1 is LGHNA and CDR2 YNFKEQ. CDR3 protein: CASSQGVEVAQFF. In nucleotides, the CDR3 is TGTGCCAGCAGCCAAGGGGTTGAGGTAGCGCAGTTCTTC.

The chain employs TRBV14 and TRBJ2-7; possibly TRBD1 or TRBD2 for D (5 bases each). CDR3 length equals 13 residues. Germline V gene data show CDR1 as SGHDN and CDR2 as FVKESK. V lost 4 bases, J lost 4 bases, and 11 bases lay in between. CDR3: CASSLEGLYEQYF. The CDR3 nucleotides are TGTGCCAGCAGCCTAGAGGGGCTATACGAGCAGTACTTC.

This clone was counted a few times. Additional DNA sequences in this sample encode the identical CDR3. The chain has TRBV14 and TRBJ1-6; 7 positions agree with TRBD1. The junction had 1 base not matched to a gene; V was cut back by 4 bases and J by 7 bases. The CDR3 has 13 amino acids. Germline values: CDR1 SGHDN, CDR2 FVKESK. The CDR3 reads CASSRDSNSPLHF. CDR3 sequence (DNA): TGTGCCAGCAGCCGGGACAGCAATTCACCCCTCCACTTT.

The chain uses TRBV4-3 and TRBJ2-1, with 8 bases that match TRBD2. This CDR3 comprises 16 residues. J lost 0 bases, V lost 4 bases, and 5 bases had no gene match. The germline V gene encodes CDR1 LGHNA and CDR2 YSLEER. In DNA form, the CDR3 reads TGCGCCAGCAGCCTTACTAGCGGACTCTCCTACAATGAGCAGTTCTTC. Protein sequence: CASSLTSGLSYNEQFF.

The chain combines TRBV7-9 with TRBJ1-2, with unresolved D. Germline CDR1 and CDR2: SEHNR and FQNEAQ (reference sequence). Trimming removed 2 bases from V and 8 bases from J, with 6 bases in between. CDR3 length: 11 amino acids. CDR3 sequence: CASSLWEGYTF. CDR3 bases: TGTGCCAGCAGCTTATGGGAGGGCTACACCTTC.

The V gene is TRBV15, the J gene TRBJ2-1; 12 bases fit TRBD2. V shed 5 bases, J shed 4 bases, and the junction held 3 bases outside the gene matches. The CDR3 is 15 residues long. Germline V gene lookup returns CDR1 LNHNV and CDR2 YYDKDF (reference sequence). The CDR3 region has the DNA TGTGCCACCAGCGGGGGGACTAGCGGGTACAATGAGCAGTTCTTC. Its translation is CATSGGTSGYNEQFF. The variable domain in full, completed from reference TRBV15 and TRBJ2-1, reads DAMVIQNPRYQVTQFGKPVTLSCSQTLNHNVMYWYQQKSSQAPKLLFHYYDKDFNNEADTPDNFQSRRPNTSFCFLDIRSPGLGDTAMYLCATSGGTSGYNEQFFGPGTRLTVL.

The chain links TRBV4-3 to TRBJ1-2, with 10 bases lining up with TRBD1. Germline CDR1 is LGHNA and CDR2 is YSLEER. The length of the CDR3 is 14 residues. With 1 base clipped from V and 4 bases from J, the junction kept 0 bases outside the gene matches. The DNA of the CDR3 is TGCGCCAGCAGCCAAGGGGACAGGGGCTATGGCTACACCTTC. As protein: CASSQGDRGYGYTF.

The chain is built from TRBV7-2 and TRBJ2-1; D is unresolved. The V end was cut by 5 bases, the J end by 4 bases, with 6 bases between. CDR1 is SGHTA, CDR2 FQGNSA, per germline. CDR3 length equals 12 residues. CDR3 in amino acids: CASSNGYNEQFF. The CDR3 nucleotides are TGTGCCAGCAGCAACGGTTACAATGAGCAGTTCTTC.

This chain uses TRBV2 with TRBJ1-5; the match to TRBD1 covers 8 bases. V gave up 7 bases and J gave up 3 bases; unmatched junction bases: 8. CDR1 SNHLY and CDR2 FYNNEI come from the germline V gene. The CDR3 loop spans 15 amino acids. The CDR3 sequence is CASTRDRQTNQPQHF. In nucleotides, the CDR3 is TGTGCCAGCACGCGGGACAGGCAGACCAATCAGCCCCAGCATTTT.

This rearrangement joins TRBV27 to TRBJ1-5; perhaps TRBD1 as D (5 bases). This CDR3 contains 16 residues. Per the germline V gene, CDR1 is MNHEY and CDR2 is SMNVEV (reference sequence). V was pared by 5 bases and J by 0 bases, with 14 bases between. Here the CDR3 DNA reads TGTGCCAGCAGTCCATACAGGTCCTATAGCAATCAGCCCCAGCATTTT. Translated: CASSPYRSYSNQPQHF.

The rearrangement links TRBV7-9 to TRBJ1-1, with TRBD1 matching over 9 bases. Trimming at V came to 1 base and at J to 4 bases, leaving 7 bases not matched to a gene. Germline CDR1 SEHNR, CDR2 FQNEAQ (reference sequence). The CDR3 loop spans 16 amino acids. CDR3 residues: CASSLVPGQGVTEAFF. The CDR3, as DNA: TGTGCCAGCAGCTTAGTCCCGGGACAGGGAGTCACTGAAGCTTTCTTT.

In this sample, this clone turned up once. V gene TRBV4-2 combines with J gene TRBJ1-4; weak D call: TRBD1 (5 bases). V lost 4 bases and J 6 bases, leaving 18 bases between the germline ends. This CDR3 is built from 16 residues. Germline loops: CDR1 LGHNA, CDR2 YNFKEQ. CDR3 sequence: CASSPERRGRHEKLFF. CDR3 coding DNA: TGTGCCAGCAGCCCGGAAAGGAGGGGTCGACATGAAAAACTGTTTTTT.

The J gene is TRBJ2-7, the V gene TRBV28; 7 bases are a match to TRBD1. V dropped 6 bases and J dropped 0; count of bases not matched to a gene: 5. The V gene's germline CDR1 is MDHEN and CDR2 SYDVKM. The CDR3 spans 14 residues. This chain's CDR3 is CASRRQGSSYEQYF. The CDR3 DNA sequence: TGTGCCAGCAGGAGACAGGGAAGCTCCTACGAGCAGTACTTC. Drawing the rest from reference TRBV28 and TRBJ2-7, the complete variable domain is DVKVTQSSRYLVKRTGEKVFLECVQDMDHENMFWYRQDPGLGLRLIYFSYDVKMKEKGDIPEGYSVSREKKERFSLILESASTNQTSMYLCASRRQGSSYEQYFGPGTRLTVT.

The V gene is TRBV19, the J gene TRBJ2-5; 8 bases are shared with TRBD1. Germline CDR1 is LNHDA and CDR2 is SQIVND (reference sequence). This CDR3 spans 14 amino acids. V lost 7 bases, J lost 1 base, and 5 bases stayed unmatched. The CDR3 region has the DNA TGTGCCAGTAATGACGGGACAGGCCAAGAGACCCAGTACTTC. Protein sequence: CASNDGTGQETQYF.

CDR3 in DNA: TGTGCCAGCGTCGAAACAGGGGGCATGTACGAGCAGTACTTC. Protein sequence: CASVETGGMYEQYF. The chain employs TRBV28 and TRBJ2-7; 9 nucleotides agree with TRBD1. CDR3 length: 14 amino acids. Germline values: CDR1 MDHEN, CDR2 SYDVKM. V shed 8 bases, J shed 4 bases, and the junction held 9 bases outside the gene matches.

The chain is built from TRBV5-1 and TRBJ1-3, with 7 bases aligning to TRBD1. The CDR3 runs 13 residues. Germline V lookup: CDR1 SGHRS, CDR2 YFSETQ. The trim removed 2 bases at V and 8 bases at J, leaving 4 bases unmatched. The CDR3 region is CASSFTTGDTIYF. The CDR3 nucleotides are TGCGCCAGCAGCTTCACTACAGGGGACACCATATATTTT. Variable domain in full (rest from reference TRBV5-1 and TRBJ1-3): KAGVTQTPRYLIKTRGQQVTLSCSPISGHRSVSWYQQTPGQGLQFLFEYFSETQRNKGNFPGRFSGRQFSNSRSEMNVSTLELGDSALYLCASSFTTGDTIYFGEGSWLTVV.

The gene calls are TRBV6-6 and TRBJ1-3, with D possibly matching TRBD1 (5 bases). There are 15 residues in the CDR3. Germline V lookup: CDR1 MNHNY, CDR2 SVGAGI (reference sequence). Trimming removed 5 bases from V and 4 bases from J, with 15 bases in between. In nucleotides, the CDR3 is TGTGCCAGCAGTCGATCCAGGGAAATCGGAAACACCATATATTTT. It codes for CASSRSREIGNTIYF.

The J gene is TRBJ1-1, the V gene TRBV4-1, with 7 positions matching TRBD1. The CDR3 consists of 14 residues. Losses at the gene ends were 1 base for V and 2 bases for J; bases not matched to a gene: 1. CDR1 is MGHRA, CDR2 YSYEKL, per germline. Here the CDR3 reads CASSQGQGNTEAFF. CDR3 nucleotide sequence: TGCGCCAGCAGCCAAGGACAGGGAAACACTGAAGCTTTCTTT.